This TCR beta chain was obtained from a study of molecular identifiers for immune sequencing clone quantification (dated by TCRdb to about 2018). Context from the whole study: For a replicate experiment, RNA from roughly 18,000 or 92,000 naive CD8 T cells was divided into five aliquots, and four of the five aliquots were sequenced. The study was a methods study using CD8 T cells to benchmark molecular-identifier clustering-based TCR repertoire sequencing (MIDCIRS) and TCR RNA copy counting. Results the study describes overall, beyond this receptor: In CMV-specific effector cells, clones with more than 20 RNA copies accounted for over 97% of molecules, whereas in naive cells such clones accounted for under 1%. When barcode sub-clustering was not used, chimeric consensus sequences inflated TCR diversity, with chimeras reaching as high as 47%. Spiked-in Jurkat TCR RNA (roughly 10 copies' worth), which is not part of the donor repertoire, was contained in the naive libraries. Even against a background of 850,000 to 1,000,000 naive CD8 T cells, spiked-in Jurkat TCR RNA amounting to a single cell's worth was reported to be detectable. Modeling gave 3 to 3.5 recovered TCR RNA copies per cell versus approximately 11 by digital PCR, implying around 33% capture efficiency. Highly expanded clone sizes could be underestimated because identical TCR molecules may share a barcode.

The CDR3, from cysteine to phenylalanine, totals 12 residues. The read is trimmed to its CDR3 DNA, 36 bases read in frame from base 1. From the germline V gene, CDR1 is MNHEY and CDR2 is SVGEGT. The germline ends are 10 bases apart after V is trimmed by 8 bases and J by 3 bases. The protocol used for the library was PCR. Sequencing was performed on an Illumina HiSeq 4000. Bulk TCR libraries were generated as previously described, with the TCR primers listed in Table S5 used. Purification of total RNA was performed with the Qiagen AllPrep DNA/RNA kit. Before any analysis, reads coming from multiple sequencing runs of the same library were combined into one pool. As for the authors' bioinformatics: Reads were retained only if an exact TCR constant sequence was present, and the retained reads were trimmed to 150 nt and grouped according to their 12-nt molecular barcodes. Reads within each barcode group were sub-clustered using a 15% Levenshtein threshold, and quality-weighted consensus sequences were constructed for each RNA molecule. Non-functional sequences were discarded, and so were lower-count sequences lying one edit away from another sequence. Based on a fit of two negative binomial distributions, barcode sub-clusters having less than 20% of the maximum read count were discarded. The public reads were reprocessed in TCRdb via fastp at Q25 and MiXCR, keeping in-frame beta chains. Under each unique CDR3 protein, matching rows form one entry showing the most common genes and DNA. The V and J calls and clone size are TCRdb's, not the authors'. Present in this sample are 300,000 to 400,000 distinct CDR3 sequences, about 20% of which were seen just once. Approximately 0.8% of the sample lies in the top ten.

Libraries of naive CD8 T cells were generated from roughly 21,000 to 960,000 sorted cells, with 10%, 30% or 50% of the purified RNA used. Naive CD8 T cells were FACS-sorted as CD8+CD4-CCR7+CD45RA+ on a BD FACSAria II into RLT Plus buffer. To test detection sensitivity, Jurkat RNA equal to around 11 TCR copies was added to samples of about 20,000-1,000,000 naive CD8 T cells. CD8 T cells were enriched using RosetteSep CD8+ T Cell Enrichment Cocktail and Ficoll-Paque, and the enriched cells then underwent ACK red cell lysis. This clonotype was seen only a few times. No antigen is known for it. No per-base quality is available; no much larger clone lies one base away.

The sequence came from a human donor in good health. Some libraries in this study had Jurkat cell RNA spiked in. The material sequenced was naive CD8+ T cells from blood, with Jurkat cell RNA spiked in. The meaning of the sample's cell subset or site label: FACS-sorted CD8+CD4-CCR7+CD45RA+ naive T cells. The rearranged chain carries TRBV6-2 or TRBV6-3 and TRBJ1-2, with no reliable assignment of the D segment. The DNA sequence is as follows: TGTGCCAGCGGAGGAGGCCACTATGGCTACACCTTC. It encodes CASGGGHYGYTF.